This TCR beta chain derives from a study of metastatic and nonmetastatic thyroid tumors. Thyroid surgery was performed in patients who had received no treatment beforehand. TCRdb re-called the PCR reads through MiXCR. The table includes 20,000 to 25,000 clones, about 12% detected once. This clone was seen ten or more times. V trimming: 6 bases; J trimming: 5 bases; junction bases outside the gene matches: 10. The length of the CDR3 is 15 residues. Germline V gives CDR1 DFQATT, CDR2 SNEGSKA (reference sequence). The V call is TRBV20-1, the J call TRBJ2-3, with TRBD2 identical over 11 bases. The receptor was derived from a female donor with papillary thyroid cancer or a benign thyroid nodule (not recorded which). Some clones in this sample may be carry-over from other donors' samples. Sequencing used blood. CDR3 residues: CSASTTSGMVDTQYF. For the CDR3, the DNA is TGCAGTGCCTCCACGACTAGCGGGATGGTAGATACGCAGTATTTT.